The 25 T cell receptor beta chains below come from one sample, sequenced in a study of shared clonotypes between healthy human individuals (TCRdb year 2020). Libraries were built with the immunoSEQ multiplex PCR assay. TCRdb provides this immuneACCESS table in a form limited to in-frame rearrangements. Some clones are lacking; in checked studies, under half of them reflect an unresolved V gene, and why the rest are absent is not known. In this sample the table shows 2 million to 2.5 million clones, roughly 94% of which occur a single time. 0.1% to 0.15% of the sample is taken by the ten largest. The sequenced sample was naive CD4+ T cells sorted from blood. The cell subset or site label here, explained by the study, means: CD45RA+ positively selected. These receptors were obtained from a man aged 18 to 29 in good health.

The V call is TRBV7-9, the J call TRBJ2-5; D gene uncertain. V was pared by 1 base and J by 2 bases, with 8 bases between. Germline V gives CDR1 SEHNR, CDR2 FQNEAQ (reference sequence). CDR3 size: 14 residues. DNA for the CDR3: TGTGCCAGCAGCTTAGACTGGCGGCAAGAGACCCAGTACTTC. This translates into CASSLDWRQETQYF. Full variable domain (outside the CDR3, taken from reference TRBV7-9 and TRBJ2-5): DTGVSQNPRHKITKRGQNVTFRCDPISEHNRLYWYRQTLGQGPEFLTYFQNEAQLEKSRLLSDRFSAERPKGSFSTLEIQRTEQGDSAMYLCASSLDWRQETQYFGPGTRLLVL.

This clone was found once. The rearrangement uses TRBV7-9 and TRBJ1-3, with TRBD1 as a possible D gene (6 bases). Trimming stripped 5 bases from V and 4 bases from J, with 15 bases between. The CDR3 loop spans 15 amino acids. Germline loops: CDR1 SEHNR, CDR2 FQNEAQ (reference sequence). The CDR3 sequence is CASSRGGGAGNTIYF. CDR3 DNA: TGTGCCAGCAGCCGAGGAGGGGGTGCCGGAAACACCATATATTTT.

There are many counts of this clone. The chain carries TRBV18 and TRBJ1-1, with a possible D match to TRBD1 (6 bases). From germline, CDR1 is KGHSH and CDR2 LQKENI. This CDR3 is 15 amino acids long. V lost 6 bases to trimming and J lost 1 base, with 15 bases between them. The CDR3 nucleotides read TGTGCCAGCTCCCGGGGGGCTGTAGGGAACACTGAAGCTTTCTTT. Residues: CASSRGAVGNTEAFF.

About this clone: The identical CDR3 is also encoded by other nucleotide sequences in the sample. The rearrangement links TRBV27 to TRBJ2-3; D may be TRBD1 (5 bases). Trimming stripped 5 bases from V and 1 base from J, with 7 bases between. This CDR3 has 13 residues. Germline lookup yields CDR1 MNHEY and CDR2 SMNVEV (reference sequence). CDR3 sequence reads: CASSLRGTDTQYF. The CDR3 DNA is TGTGCCAGCAGTCTCAGGGGCACAGATACGCAGTATTTT.

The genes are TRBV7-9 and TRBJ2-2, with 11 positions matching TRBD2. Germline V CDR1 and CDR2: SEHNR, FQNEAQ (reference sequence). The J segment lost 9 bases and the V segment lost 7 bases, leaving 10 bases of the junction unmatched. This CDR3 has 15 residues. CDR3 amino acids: CASKLGGTSGRELFF. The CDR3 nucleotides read TGTGCCAGCAAGTTAGGGGGGACTAGCGGCCGGGAGCTGTTTTTT.

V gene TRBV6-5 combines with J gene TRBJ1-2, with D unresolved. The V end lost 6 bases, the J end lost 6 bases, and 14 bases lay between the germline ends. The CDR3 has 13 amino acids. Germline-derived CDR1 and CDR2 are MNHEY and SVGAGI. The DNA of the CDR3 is TGTGCCAGCAGCGGTGGTGTTATTGATGGCTACACCTTC. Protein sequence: CASSGGVIDGYTF.

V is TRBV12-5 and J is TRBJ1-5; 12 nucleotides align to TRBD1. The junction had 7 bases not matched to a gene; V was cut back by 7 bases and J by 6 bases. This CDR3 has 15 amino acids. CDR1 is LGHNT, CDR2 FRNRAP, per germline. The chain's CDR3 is CASDLGQGASQPQHF. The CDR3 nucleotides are TGTGCTAGTGACCTGGGACAGGGGGCCAGTCAGCCCCAGCATTTT. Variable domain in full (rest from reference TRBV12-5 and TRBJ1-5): DARVTQTPRHKVTEMGQEVTMRCQPILGHNTVFWYRQTMMQGLELLAYFRNRAPLDDSGMPKDRFSAEMPDATLATLKIQPSEPRDSAVYFCASDLGQGASQPQHFGDGTRLSIL.

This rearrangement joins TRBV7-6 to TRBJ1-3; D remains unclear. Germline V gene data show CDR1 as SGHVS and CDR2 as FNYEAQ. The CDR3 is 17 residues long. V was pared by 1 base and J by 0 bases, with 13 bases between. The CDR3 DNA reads TGTGCCAGCAGCTTAGGGCGCGGCTTAACCTCTGGAAACACCATATATTTT. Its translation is CASSLGRGLTSGNTIYF.

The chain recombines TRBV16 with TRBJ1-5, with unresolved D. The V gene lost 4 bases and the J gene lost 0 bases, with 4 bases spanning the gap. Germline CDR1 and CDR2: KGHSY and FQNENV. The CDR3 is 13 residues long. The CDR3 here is CASSLDSNQPQHF. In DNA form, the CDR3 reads TGTGCCAGCAGCCTTGATAGCAATCAGCCCCAGCATTTT. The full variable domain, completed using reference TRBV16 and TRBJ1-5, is GEEVAQTPKHLVRGEGQKAKLYCAPIKGHSYVFWYQQVLKNEFKFLISFQNENVFDETGMPKERFSAKCLPNSPCSLEIQATKLEDSAVYFCASSLDSNQPQHFGDGTRLSIL.

DNA of the CDR3: TGCAGTGCGCAGACAGGGGAGGAGCAGTTCTTC. Translating it yields CSAQTGEEQFF. This chain connects TRBV20-1 to TRBJ2-1; 8 bases line up with TRBD1. CDR1 and CDR2 (germline): DFQATT, SNEGSKA (reference sequence). J gave up 10 bases and V 6 bases, and 5 bases lay outside the gene matches. The CDR3 contains 11 residues.

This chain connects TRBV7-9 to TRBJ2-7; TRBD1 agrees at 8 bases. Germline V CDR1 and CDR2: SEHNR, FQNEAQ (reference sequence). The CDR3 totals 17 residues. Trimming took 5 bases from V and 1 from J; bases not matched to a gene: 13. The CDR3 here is CASSAKVSGGGSYEQYF. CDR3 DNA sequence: TGTGCCAGCAGCGCAAAGGTTTCAGGGGGCGGGTCCTACGAGCAGTACTTC.

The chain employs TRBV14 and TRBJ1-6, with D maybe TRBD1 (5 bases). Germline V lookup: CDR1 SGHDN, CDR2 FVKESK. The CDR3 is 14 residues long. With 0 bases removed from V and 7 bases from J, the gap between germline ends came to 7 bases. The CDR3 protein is CASSQDGGNSPLHF. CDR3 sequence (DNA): TGTGCCAGCAGCCAAGATGGGGGGAATTCACCCCTCCACTTT.

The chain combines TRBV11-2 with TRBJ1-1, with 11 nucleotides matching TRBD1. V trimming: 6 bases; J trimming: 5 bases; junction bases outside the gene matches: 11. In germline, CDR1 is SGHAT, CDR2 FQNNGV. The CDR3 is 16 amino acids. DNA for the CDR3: TGTGCCAGCAGTTCGGACAGGGGGCTACTCGGGACTGAAGCTTTCTTT. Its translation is CASSSDRGLLGTEAFF.

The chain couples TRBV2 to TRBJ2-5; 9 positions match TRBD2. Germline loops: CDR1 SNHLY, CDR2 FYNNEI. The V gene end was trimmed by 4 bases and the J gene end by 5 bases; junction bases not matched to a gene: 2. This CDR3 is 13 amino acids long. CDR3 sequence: CASSASGVETQYF. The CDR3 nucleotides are TGTGCCAGCAGTGCTAGCGGGGTCGAGACCCAGTACTTC. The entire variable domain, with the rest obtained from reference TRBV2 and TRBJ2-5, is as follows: EPEVTQTPSHQVTQMGQEVILRCVPISNHLYFYWYRQILGQKVEFLVSFYNNEISEKSEIFDDQFSVERPDGSNFTLKIRSTKLEDSAMYFCASSASGVETQYFGPGTRLLVL.

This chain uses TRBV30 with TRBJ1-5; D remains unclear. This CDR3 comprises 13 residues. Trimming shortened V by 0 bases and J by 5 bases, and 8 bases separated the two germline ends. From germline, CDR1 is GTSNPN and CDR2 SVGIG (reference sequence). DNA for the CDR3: TGTGCCTGGAGTGTATCCCGGTATCAGCCCCAGCATTTT. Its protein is CAWSVSRYQPQHF.

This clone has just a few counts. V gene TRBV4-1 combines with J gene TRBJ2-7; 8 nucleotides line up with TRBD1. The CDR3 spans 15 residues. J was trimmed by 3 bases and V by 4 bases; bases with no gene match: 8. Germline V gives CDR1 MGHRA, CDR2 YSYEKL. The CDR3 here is CASSRNTGQVYEQYF. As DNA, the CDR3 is TGCGCCAGCAGCCGAAATACGGGACAGGTCTACGAGCAGTACTTC.

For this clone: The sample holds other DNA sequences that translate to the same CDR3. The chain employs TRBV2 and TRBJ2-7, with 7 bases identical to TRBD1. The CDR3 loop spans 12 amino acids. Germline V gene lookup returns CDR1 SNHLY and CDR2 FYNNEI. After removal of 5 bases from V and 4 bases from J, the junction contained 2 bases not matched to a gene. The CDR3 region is CASSPTGYEQYF. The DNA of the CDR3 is TGTGCCAGCAGTCCGACAGGGTACGAGCAGTACTTC.

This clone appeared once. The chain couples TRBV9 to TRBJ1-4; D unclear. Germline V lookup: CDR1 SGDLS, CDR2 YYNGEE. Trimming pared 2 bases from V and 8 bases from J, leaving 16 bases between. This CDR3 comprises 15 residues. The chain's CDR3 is CASSVSGLGSEKLFF. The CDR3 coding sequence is TGTGCCAGCAGCGTCTCGGGCCTGGGGAGCGAAAAACTGTTTTTT.

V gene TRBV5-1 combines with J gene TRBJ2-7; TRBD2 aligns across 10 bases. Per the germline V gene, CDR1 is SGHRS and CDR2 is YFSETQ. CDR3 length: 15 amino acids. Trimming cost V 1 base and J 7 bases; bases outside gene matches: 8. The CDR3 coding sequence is TGCGCCAGCAGCTTGTTGTCTAGCGGGAGTGGAGAGCAGTACTTC. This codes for CASSLLSSGSGEQYF.

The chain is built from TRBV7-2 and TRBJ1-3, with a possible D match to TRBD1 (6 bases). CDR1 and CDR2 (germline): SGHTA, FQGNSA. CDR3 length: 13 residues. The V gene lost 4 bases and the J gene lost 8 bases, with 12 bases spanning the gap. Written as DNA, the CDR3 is TGTGCCAGCAGCTCACAGGGTGAAGACACCATATATTTT. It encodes CASSSQGEDTIYF.

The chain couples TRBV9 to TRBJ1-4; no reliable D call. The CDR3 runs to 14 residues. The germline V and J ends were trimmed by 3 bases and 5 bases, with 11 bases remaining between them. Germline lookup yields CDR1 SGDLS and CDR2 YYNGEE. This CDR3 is CASSERDGNEKLFF. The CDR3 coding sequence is TGTGCCAGCAGCGAGCGTGACGGGAATGAAAAACTGTTTTTT.

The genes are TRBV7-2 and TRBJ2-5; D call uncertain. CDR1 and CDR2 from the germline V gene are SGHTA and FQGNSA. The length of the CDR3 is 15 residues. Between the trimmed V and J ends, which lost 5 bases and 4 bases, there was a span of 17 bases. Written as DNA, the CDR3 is TGTGCCAGCAGCCAGCAAGTAGGCCAAACAGAGACCCAGTACTTC. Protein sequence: CASSQQVGQTETQYF.

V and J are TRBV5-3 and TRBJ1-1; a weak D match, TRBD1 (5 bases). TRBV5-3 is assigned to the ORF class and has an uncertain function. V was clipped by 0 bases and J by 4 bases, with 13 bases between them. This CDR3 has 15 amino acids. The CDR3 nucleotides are TGTGCCAGAAGCTTGGACGCGACAGATAGCACTGAAGCTTTCTTT. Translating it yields CARSLDATDSTEAFF.

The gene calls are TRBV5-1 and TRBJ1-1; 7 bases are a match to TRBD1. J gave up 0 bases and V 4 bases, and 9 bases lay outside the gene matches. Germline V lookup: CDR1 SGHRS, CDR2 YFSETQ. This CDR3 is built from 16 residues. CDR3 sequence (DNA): TGCGCCAGCAGCGCAGGGACAGCTCAGATGAACACTGAAGCTTTCTTT. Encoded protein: CASSAGTAQMNTEAFF.

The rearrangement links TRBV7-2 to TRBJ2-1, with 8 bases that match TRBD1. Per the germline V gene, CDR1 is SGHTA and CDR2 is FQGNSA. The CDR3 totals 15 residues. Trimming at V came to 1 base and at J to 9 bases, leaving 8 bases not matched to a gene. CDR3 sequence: CASSLDGRGRGEQFF. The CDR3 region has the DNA TGTGCCAGCAGCTTAGATGGCAGGGGGCGCGGTGAGCAGTTCTTC.